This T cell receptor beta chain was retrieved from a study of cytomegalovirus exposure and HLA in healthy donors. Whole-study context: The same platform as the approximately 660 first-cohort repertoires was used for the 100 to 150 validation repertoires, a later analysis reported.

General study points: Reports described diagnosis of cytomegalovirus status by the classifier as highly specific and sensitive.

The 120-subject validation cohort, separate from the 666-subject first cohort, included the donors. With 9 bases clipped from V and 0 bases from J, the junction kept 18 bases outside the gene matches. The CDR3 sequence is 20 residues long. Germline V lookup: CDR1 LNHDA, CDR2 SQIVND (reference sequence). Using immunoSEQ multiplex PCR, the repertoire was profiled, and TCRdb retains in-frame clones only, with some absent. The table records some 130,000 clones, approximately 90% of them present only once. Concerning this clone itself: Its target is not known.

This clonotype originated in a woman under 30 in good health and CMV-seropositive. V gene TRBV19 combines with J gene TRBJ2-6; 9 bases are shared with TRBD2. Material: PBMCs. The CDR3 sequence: CARNYPTSGQPVSGANVLTF. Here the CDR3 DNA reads TGTGCCAGGAATTATCCGACTAGCGGCCAACCAGTCTCTGGGGCCAACGTCCTGACTTTC.